A selection of T cell receptor beta chains follows, all from one sample in a study of blood T cell repertoires in COVID-19. Method: immunoSEQ multiplex PCR; TCRdb's copy keeps in-frame clones and lacks some. The repertoire includes approximately 290,000 clones, roughly 84% of them detected once, and 15% to 18% sits in the top ten. Sequences were obtained from peripheral blood. The receptors derive from a person aged 65 to 85 with COVID-19, enrolled during active disease. The CDR3 runs from the conserved cysteine through the conserved F or W. Fields, in order: J gene, clone size, D gene, V gene, CDR3 protein, CDR3 DNA. D genes are given only for firm matches. Size is omitted from some rows. Given values are once, few, many or a class for expanded clones.

TRBJ2-7 few NA TRBV7-2 CASSQIAGTYEQYF TGTGCCAGCAGCCAGATCGCAGGGACCTACGAGCAGTACTTC
TRBJ1-2 NA TRBD1 TRBV7-9 CASSSDRVGVGYTF TGTGCCAGCAGCTCCGACAGGGTTGGAGTGGGCTACACCTTC
TRBJ2-7 NA TRBD1 TRBV27 CASSSGQAPDEQYF TGTGCCAGCAGTTCGGGACAGGCCCCCGACGAGCAGTACTTC
TRBJ1-2 NA TRBD1 TRBV28 CASSRDSNNYGYTF TGTGCCAGCAGTCGGGACAGTAATAACTATGGCTACACCTTC
TRBJ2-2 NA NA TRBV7-8 CASRTSTGELFF TGTGCCAGCAGGACAAGCACCGGGGAGCTGTTTTTT
TRBJ1-1 NA TRBD1 TRBV6-5 CASSYARDRTTEAFF TGTGCCAGCAGTTACGCAAGGGACAGGACCACTGAAGCTTTCTTT
TRBJ2-3 NA NA TRBV3-1/TRBV3-2 CASSQVAGISTDTQYF TGTGCCAGCAGCCAAGTAGCAGGGATAAGCACAGATACGCAGTATTTT
TRBJ2-1 once TRBD1 TRBV28 CASSLTGEAYNEQFF TGTGCCAGCAGTTTAACAGGGGAAGCGTACAATGAGCAGTTCTTC
TRBJ2-1 NA TRBD2 TRBV28 CASSPRLAVGNEQFF TGTGCCAGCAGCCCCCGACTAGCGGTAGGGAATGAGCAGTTCTTC
TRBJ1-5 NA NA TRBV6-1 CASSDGGGRFNQPQHF TGTGCCAGCAGTGACGGTGGCGGGAGGTTCAATCAGCCCCAGCATTTT
TRBJ1-2 NA NA TRBV3-1/TRBV3-2 CASSHRQGGGYTF TGTGCCAGCAGCCATAGACAAGGTGGGGGCTACACCTTC
TRBJ1-2 NA TRBD1 TRBV24-1 CATSDGQGGDYGYTF TGTGCCACCAGTGACGGACAGGGGGGGGACTATGGCTACACCTTC
TRBJ1-5 few TRBD1 TRBV20-1 CSASGGGGFDQPQHF TGCAGTGCTAGTGGTGGAGGGGGCTTCGATCAGCCCCAGCATTTT
TRBJ1-2 NA NA TRBV6-6 CASSYGPGGYTF TGTGCCAGCAGTTACGGGCCTGGCGGCTACACCTTC
TRBJ2-1 NA NA TRBV20-1 CSALINYEQFF TGCAGTGCTTTAATAAACTATGAGCAGTTCTTC
TRBJ1-1 NA NA TRBV29-1 CSAEDEGTEAFF TGCAGCGCTGAGGACGAGGGCACTGAAGCTTTCTTT
TRBJ1-1 NA TRBD1 TRBV5-6 CASSAQGWDRGWAEAFF TGTGCCAGCAGCGCGCAGGGTTGGGACAGGGGTTGGGCTGAAGCTTTCTTT
TRBJ2-7 NA NA TRBV2 CASRSTGNYEQYF TGTGCCAGCAGGTCGACAGGCAATTACGAGCAGTACTTC
TRBJ2-1 NA NA TRBV7-2 CASSLETSSYNEQFF TGTGCCAGCAGCTTAGAGACTAGCTCCTACAATGAGCAGTTCTTC
TRBJ2-7 NA TRBD1 TRBV6-2/TRBV6-3 CASSYSRQGDFYEQYF TGTGCCAGCAGTTACTCGAGGCAGGGGGATTTCTACGAGCAGTACTTC
TRBJ1-2 NA TRBD1 TRBV30 CAWSPLTQGSYGYTF TGTGCCTGGAGTCCCCTGACACAGGGGAGCTATGGCTACACCTTC
TRBJ2-7 NA TRBD1 TRBV3-1/TRBV3-2 CASSQVLPQGVGEQYF TGTGCCAGCAGCCAAGTCCTGCCCCAGGGGGTCGGCGAGCAGTACTTC
TRBJ2-3 NA NA TRBV5-8 CASSLEGDGDTDTQYF TGTGCCAGCAGCTTGGAGGGGGACGGAGACACAGATACGCAGTATTTT
TRBJ2-2 NA TRBD1 TRBV29-1 CSVATGGNTGELFF TGCAGCGTAGCTACAGGGGGTAACACCGGGGAGCTGTTTTTT
TRBJ2-5 NA TRBD1 TRBV27 CASSQTGEQTQYF TGTGCCAGCAGCCAGACAGGGGAGCAGACCCAGTACTTC
TRBJ2-5 NA NA TRBV6-5 CASSYEELGRTQYF TGTGCCAGCAGTTACGAGGAACTGGGTCGGACCCAGTACTTC
TRBJ1-2 NA TRBD1 TRBV29-1 CSVEKGAYGYTF TGCAGCGTTGAAAAGGGGGCCTATGGCTACACCTTC
TRBJ1-3 once TRBD1 TRBV5-6 CASRPGQGAGNTIYF TGTGCCTCCCGCCCGGGACAGGGAGCAGGAAACACCATATATTTT
TRBJ2-3 NA NA TRBV5-4 CASSLRAVVRGRDTQYF TGTGCCAGCAGCTTGCGGGCGGTGGTAAGGGGTAGGGATACGCAGTATTTT
TRBJ2-1 NA TRBD2 TRBV7-3 CASSLIAGVSEQFF TGTGCCAGCAGCTTAATAGCGGGAGTCAGTGAGCAGTTCTTC
TRBJ1-1 NA TRBD1 TRBV10-3 CAIVADRGMFTEAFF TGTGCCATCGTCGCGGACAGGGGTATGTTTACTGAAGCTTTCTTT
TRBJ2-5 NA TRBD2 TRBV28 CASQLAVQETQYF TGTGCCAGCCAGCTAGCGGTGCAAGAGACCCAGTACTTC
TRBJ2-5 NA NA TRBV19 CASSNTRGETQYF TGTGCCAGTAGTAACACCAGGGGAGAGACCCAGTACTTC
TRBJ1-1 NA NA TRBV6-6 CASSPEGVGGAFF TGTGCCAGCAGCCCCGAGGGCGTCGGTGGAGCTTTCTTT
TRBJ2-1 NA TRBD2 TRBV2 CASSEVGLAGEVQFF TGTGCCAGCAGTGAAGTAGGTCTAGCGGGAGAGGTGCAGTTCTTC
TRBJ1-6 NA TRBD1 TRBV6-5 CASRPRTGDNSPLHF TGTGCCAGCAGACCGAGGACAGGGGATAATTCACCCCTCCACTTT
TRBJ2-3 NA NA TRBV28 CASSFDTSTDTQYF TGTGCCAGCAGTTTTGATACTAGCACAGATACGCAGTATTTT
TRBJ1-1 NA TRBD1 TRBV9 CASSSTGANTEAFF TGTGCCAGCAGCTCGACAGGGGCGAACACTGAAGCTTTCTTT
TRBJ2-5 few TRBD2 TRBV19 CASRSGGGYQETQYF TGTGCCAGTAGGTCGGGAGGCGGGTACCAAGAGACCCAGTACTTC